Below are 29 T cell receptor beta chains sequenced from a single sample in a study of CD8+ T cells in alopecia areata. Cutaneous lymph node cells were pooled, and they were sorted using CD4, CD8alpha, NKG2D, NKG2ACE and other markers. As the sequencing template, cDNA was produced by extracting RNA and reverse transcribing it. Using immunoSEQ multiplex PCR, the repertoire was profiled, and TCRdb retains in-frame clones only, with some absent. The sample contains 270,000 or so clones, none of them singletons. Sequenced: CD4+ T cells sorted from a lymph node. These receptors were collected from a C3H/HeJ mouse with alopecia areata. The strain's MHC haplotype is H2-k.

Only a few counts were recorded for this clone. Here the gene names and germline are mouse. The identical CDR3 is also encoded by other nucleotide sequences in the sample. The sequenced part of the CDR3 DNA is TGTGCCAGCAGTATGGTGGGGGGGCTTAACTATGCT. Translated, it gives CASSMVGGLNYA. Given in full, the CDR3 is CASSMVGGLNYAEQFF. The chain employs TRBV19 and TRBJ2-1, with 9 bases fitting TRBD2. Read data end 4 residues before the CDR3 end; the end is taken from the germline J gene. CDR1 and CDR2 (germline): FNHDT, SITEND (reference sequence). The V segment lost 2 bases and the J segment 0 bases; nucleotides outside the gene matches: 3. This CDR3 contains 16 residues.

In this sample, this clone turned up many times. The genes are named according to mouse. The read gets to within 4 residues of the CDR3 end, and the germline J gene fills in the rest. The identical CDR3 is also encoded by other nucleotide sequences in the sample. The V gene is TRBV17, the J gene TRBJ2-2; the D is unclear. Germline lookup yields CDR1 MNHDT and CDR2 YYDKIL. CDR3 length: 13 residues. The V end lost 3 bases, the J end lost 4 bases, and 6 bases lay between the germline ends. CDR3 DNA, as far as it was read: TGTGCTAGCAGTAGGTCTGGCACCGGG. It codes for CASSRSGTG. The CDR3 as a whole reads CASSRSGTGQLYF.

This clone was detected only a few times. Gene names refer to mouse genes. The CDR3 end falls 4 residues outside the read, so it is completed with the germline J gene. V usage is TRBV19 and J usage is TRBJ1-1; D unresolved. From germline, CDR1 is FNHDT and CDR2 SITEND (reference sequence). V was shortened by 5 bases and J by 0 bases, with 14 bases between the two germline ends. The CDR3 has 15 amino acids. The CDR3 reads CASRPDKPANTEVFF. The CDR3 bases that were read are TGTGCCAGCAGACCAGACAAACCTGCAAACACA.

This clone was recorded a few times. Genes and germline are mouse. The DNA ends 4 residues before the CDR3 does, and the rest of the CDR3 is filled in from the germline J gene. This chain connects TRBV31 to TRBJ2-1; a weak D match, TRBD2 (7 bases). The length of the CDR3 is 16 residues. Germline CDR1 and CDR2: GKSSPN and SITVG. The DNA read from the CDR3 is TGTGCCTGGAGTCTAAACAGGGCTGGGGGAGAGGCT. Protein: CAWSLNRAGGEA. The whole CDR3 is CAWSLNRAGGEAEQFF.

Notes on this clone: Here the gene names and germline are mouse. The sequence runs out 4 residues before the end of the CDR3; the remainder is reconstructed from the germline J gene. The rearrangement uses TRBV13-3 and TRBJ2-3; 11 positions agree with TRBD2. The CDR3 length is 16 residues. V was clipped by 2 bases and J by 1 base; unmatched bases: 3. Germline V CDR1 and CDR2: NNHDY, SYVADS. The CDR3 sequence is CASSDVGLGGAETLYF. Partial CDR3 DNA: TGTGCCAGCAGTGACGTGGGACTGGGGGGTGCAGAA.

This clone was seen many times. Gene names and germline match the mouse. The CDR3 goes on 4 residues after the read ends, and that part is filled in from the germline J gene. The J gene is TRBJ2-2, the V gene TRBV17; the D gene is possibly TRBD1 (5 bases). The V and J ends lost 3 bases and 2 bases respectively, with 7 bases between them. In germline, CDR1 is MNHDT, CDR2 YYDKIL. The CDR3 contains 14 residues. The part of the CDR3 DNA that was read is TGTGCTAGCAGTAGTCCAGGGAACACCGGG. Translating gives CASSSPGNTG. The entire CDR3 protein is CASSSPGNTGQLYF.

Note on this clone: The genes and germline here are from mouse. The read terminates 4 residues before the CDR3 end, so the remaining end is supplied by the germline J gene. V is TRBV19 and J is TRBJ2-5; 10 bases fit TRBD2. CDR1 and CDR2 (germline): FNHDT, SITEND (reference sequence). The CDR3 consists of 15 residues. The CDR3 bases that were read are TGTGCCAGCAGTCCTGGGGGGGCAAGTCGAGAC. Protein: CASSPGGASRD. The whole CDR3 sequence is CASSPGGASRDTQYF. The full variable domain, with the rest looked up from reference TRBV19 and TRBJ2-5, is GGIITQTPKFLIGQEGQKLTLKCQQNFNHDTMYWYRQDSGKGLRLIYYSITENDLQKGDLSEGYDASREKKSSFSLTVTSAQKNEMAVFLCASSPGGASRDTQYFGPGTRLLVL.

About this clone itself: Gene names refer to mouse genes. The CDR3 extends 4 residues past the end of the read, so its final part is completed from the germline J gene. This chain links TRBV5 with TRBJ2-5; no firm D call. V was clipped by 1 base and J by 2 bases, with 10 bases between them. Germline V gene data show CDR1 as LGHNA and CDR2 as YNLKQL (reference sequence). The CDR3 covers 15 residues. CDR3 sequence reads: CASSQASSGQDTQYF. The sequenced part of the CDR3 DNA is TGTGCCAGCAGCCAAGCTTCCTCTGGCCAAGAC.

This clone was seen a handful of times. Each gene name is a mouse one. The read falls 4 residues short of the CDR3 end, and the missing part is taken from the germline J gene. Other DNA sequences of this sample code for an identical CDR3. The rearrangement links TRBV5 to TRBJ2-7, with 10 bases lining up with TRBD2. Trimming at V came to 0 bases and at J to 3 bases, leaving 2 bases not matched to a gene. Germline loops: CDR1 LGHNA, CDR2 YNLKQL (reference sequence). The CDR3 is made up of 15 amino acids. CDR3: CASSQDGTGDYEQYF. CDR3 DNA (partial): TGTGCCAGCAGCCAAGATGGGACTGGGGACTAT.

The sample holds a few counts of this clone. The genes and germline here are from mouse. The missing CDR3 end, 4 residues past where the read stops, is filled in from the germline J gene. This rearrangement joins TRBV13-3 to TRBJ2-3; tentative D call: TRBD2 (5 bases). Germline V lookup: CDR1 NNHDY, CDR2 SYVADS. Trimming took 1 base from V and 0 from J, leaving 9 bases between them. The CDR3 contains 15 residues. The CDR3 reads CASSDLGTSAETLYF. Partial CDR3 DNA: TGTGCCAGCAGTGATCTGGGAACTAGTGCAGAA.

Only a few counts were recorded for this clone. Gene names and germline match the mouse. The read ends 4 residues before the CDR3 terminus; that terminus is restored from the germline J gene. V is TRBV5 and J is TRBJ2-1, with 14 bases identical to TRBD2. This CDR3 region has 17 residues. Unmatched junction bases numbered 1, after V lost 0 bases and J lost 3 bases. CDR1 is LGHNA, CDR2 YNLKQL, per germline (reference sequence). The sequenced CDR3 bases are TGTGCCAGCAGCCAAGAGGGGACTGGGGGGGCCTATGCT. Residues: CASSQEGTGGAYA. The complete CDR3 protein is CASSQEGTGGAYAEQFF.

This clone was detected a few times. Germline and genes here are mouse. The missing CDR3 end, 4 residues past where the read stops, is filled in from the germline J gene. The chain recombines TRBV14 with TRBJ2-7; D ambiguous. Between the trimmed V and J ends, which lost 5 bases and 2 bases, there was a span of 8 bases. Germline V gene data show CDR1 as SGHDT and CDR2 as FRDEAV. The CDR3 loop spans 12 amino acids. The sequenced part of the CDR3 DNA is TGTGCCAGCAGCCCCACAACCTAT. Translating it yields CASSPTTY. The full CDR3 is CASSPTTYEQYF.

On this clone itself: The gene names here belong to mouse. The DNA ends 4 residues before the CDR3 does, and the rest of the CDR3 is filled in from the germline J gene. Within the sample, other DNA sequences also encode this same CDR3. The chain links TRBV31 to TRBJ2-7; TRBD2 matches 7 bases. Germline V gene data show CDR1 as GKSSPN and CDR2 as SITVG. The CDR3 is 13 residues long. V lost 1 base and J lost 0; bases outside the gene matches: 0. The CDR3 spells CAWSRGGSYEQYF. The CDR3 DNA, read in part, is TGTGCCTGGAGTCGGGGGGGCTCCTAT.

This clone was picked up a small number of times. Gene names are mouse gene names. The read stops 4 residues short of the end of the CDR3; the missing end is completed from the germline J gene. This chain connects TRBV13-1 to TRBJ2-3; TRBD1 agrees at 8 bases. V lost 2 bases to trimming and J lost 1 base; unmatched junction nucleotides: 6. Germline-derived CDR1 and CDR2 are NSHNY and SYGAGN. This CDR3 spans 16 amino acids. Here the CDR3 reads CASSDFRGQGAETLYF. The DNA read from the CDR3 is TGTGCCAGCAGTGACTTCAGGGGGCAGGGTGCAGAA.

This clone was seen more than once but under ten times. Germline and genes: mouse. The CDR3 is cut off 4 residues early in the read; its end comes from the germline J gene. This sequence joins TRBV19 and TRBJ2-1; 7 bases fit TRBD1. CDR1 FNHDT and CDR2 SITEND come from the germline V gene (reference sequence). The CDR3 totals 16 residues. J was trimmed by 0 bases and V by 1 base; bases with no gene match: 4. Here the CDR3 reads CASSIPRGNNYAEQFF. CDR3 DNA (partial): TGTGCCAGCAGTATACCCAGGGGGAATAACTATGCT.

This clone was seen only a few times. Gene names are mouse gene names. The read finishes 4 residues shy of the CDR3 end, and the germline J gene is used to complete it. Different DNA sequences within this sample yield the same CDR3. The rearrangement joins TRBV19 to TRBJ2-1; 8 bases match TRBD2. Germline assignment: CDR1 FNHDT and CDR2 SITEND (reference sequence). The CDR3 sequence is 15 residues long. The junction had 4 bases not matched to a gene; V was cut back by 5 bases and J by 0 bases. Here the CDR3 reads CASSLGGPNYAEQFF. The covered CDR3 bases are TGTGCCAGCAGCCTGGGGGGCCCTAACTATGCT.

A word on this clone: Germline and genes: mouse. The DNA read from the CDR3 is TGTGCCTGGGGGGACAATTCCTATAATTCGCCC. It is translated as CAWGDNSYNSP. The CDR3, in full, reads CAWGDNSYNSPLYF. The V gene is TRBV31, the J gene TRBJ1-6, with D maybe TRBD1 (6 bases). The CDR3 extends 3 residues past the end of the read, so its final part is completed from the germline J gene. TRBJ1-6 is annotated as an ORF whose role is uncertain. Germline V lookup: CDR1 GKSSPN, CDR2 SITVG. There are 14 residues in the CDR3. The V gene lost 5 bases and the J gene lost 0 bases, with 8 bases spanning the gap.

A note on this clone: Gene names refer to mouse genes. The CDR3 end is not reached by the read, which stops 4 residues before it; the germline J gene fills it in. Within the sample, other DNA sequences also encode this same CDR3. V and J are TRBV19 and TRBJ2-3; possible D gene TRBD1, 6 bases. The germline CDR1 and CDR2 sequences are FNHDT and SITEND (reference sequence). CDR3 length: 14 residues. Trimming shortened V by 5 bases and J by 0 bases, and 10 bases separated the two germline ends. The part of the CDR3 DNA that was read is TGTGCCAGCAGAGACAGGACTAGTGCAGAA. Protein product: CASRDRTSAE. The entire CDR3 protein reads CASRDRTSAETLYF.

As to this clone: The gene names here belong to mouse. The CDR3 goes on 4 residues after the read ends, and that part is filled in from the germline J gene. The chain uses TRBV5 and TRBJ2-3; tentative D call: TRBD1 (5 bases). This CDR3 has 16 residues. V dropped 2 bases and J dropped 0 bases, with 12 bases sitting between them. Germline values: CDR1 LGHNA, CDR2 YNLKQL (reference sequence). CDR3 DNA, as far as it was read: TGTGCCAGCAGCCAACCCCAGGGAACTAGTGCAGAA. Protein: CASSQPQGTSAE. The entire CDR3 protein reads CASSQPQGTSAETLYF.

This clone was seen only a few times. The germline and genes are mouse ones. The DNA ends 4 residues before the CDR3 does, and the rest of the CDR3 is filled in from the germline J gene. V usage is TRBV13-1 and J usage is TRBJ2-7; 10 bases match TRBD2. The germline V gene encodes CDR1 NSHNY and CDR2 SYGAGN. There are 15 residues in the CDR3. The CDR3 reads CASSDAGTGEYEQYF. The sequenced CDR3 bases are TGTGCCAGCAGTGATGCAGGGACTGGGGAGTAT.

About this clone: Gene names are mouse gene names. The read halts 4 residues ahead of the CDR3 end, with the missing end drawn from the germline J gene. Other DNA variants within this sample encode the same CDR3. This chain connects TRBV31 to TRBJ2-5; the match to TRBD2 covers 9 bases. Per germline, CDR1 GKSSPN and CDR2 SITVG. The length of the CDR3 is 14 residues. With V trimmed by 1 base and J by 1 base, 0 bases remained unmatched. This CDR3 reads CAWSRLGDQDTQYF. Incomplete CDR3 DNA: TGTGCCTGGAGTCGACTGGGGGACCAAGAC.

Points on this clone: Each gene name is a mouse one. Sequencing ends 4 residues short of the CDR3 end; the germline J gene provides the rest. This sample also contains other DNA sequences that code for the same CDR3. The chain has TRBV13-1 and TRBJ2-7; 9 bases match TRBD2. The CDR3 spans 13 residues. Germline CDR1 is NSHNY and CDR2 is SYGAGN. The DNA read from the CDR3 is TGTGCCAGCAGACCACTGGGGGGATAT. Translating it yields CASRPLGGY. Given in full, the CDR3 is CASRPLGGYEQYF.

This clone was counted only a few times. Germline and genes here are mouse. The DNA read from the CDR3 is TGTGCCTGGAGTCCGGACAGGGGTGTCTATGCT. It yields the protein CAWSPDRGVYA. The CDR3 reads in full as CAWSPDRGVYAEQFF. The gene calls are TRBV31 and TRBJ2-1; 9 nucleotides agree with TRBD1. The CDR3 is cut off 4 residues early in the read; its end comes from the germline J gene. The germline V gene has CDR1 GKSSPN and CDR2 SITVG. CDR3 length equals 15 residues. J was trimmed by 3 bases and V by 1 base; bases with no gene match: 4.

To note about this clone: The genes are named according to mouse. The CDR3 end falls 4 residues outside the read, so it is completed with the germline J gene. This chain joins TRBV31 and TRBJ2-5; TRBD2 is a possible D gene (5 bases). The CDR3 spans 13 residues. Germline CDR1 GKSSPN, CDR2 SITVG. The covered CDR3 bases are TGTGCCTGGAGTCCCGGTCCTGGGGAC. It codes for CAWSPGPGD. The CDR3 in full is CAWSPGPGDTQYF.

This clone was seen more than once but under ten times. Gene labels here are mouse ones. The read ends 4 residues early relative to the CDR3; the germline J gene fills the gap. This chain links TRBV19 with TRBJ1-1; D perhaps matches TRBD1 (6 bases). V lost 5 bases and J lost 4, with 12 bases in between. The CDR3 is made up of 13 amino acids. CDR1 and CDR2 from the germline V gene are FNHDT and SITEND (reference sequence). The sequenced part of the CDR3 DNA is TGTGCCAGCAGCCCTAACAGGGCCACA. Protein: CASSPNRAT. The entire CDR3 protein reads CASSPNRATEVFF.

With regard to this clone: Genes and germline come from the mouse. The read gets to within 4 residues of the CDR3 end, and the germline J gene fills in the rest. The chain joins TRBV15 to TRBJ2-2; maybe TRBD1 (6 bases). Trimming left V 9 bases short and J 0 bases short, with 11 bases between. The V gene's germline CDR1 is SGHND and CDR2 FRSKSL. The CDR3 contains 14 residues. The DNA read from the CDR3 is TGTGCCAGAGGGACAAATGCAAACACCGGG. This sequence encodes CARGTNANTG. The entire CDR3 protein is CARGTNANTGQLYF.

This clone was recorded at least ten times. The listed genes are named as in mouse. The CDR3: CASSPSGEGAEQFF. CDR3 DNA (partial): TGTGCCAGCAGCCCCTCAGGGGAGGGTGCT. The chain carries TRBV3 and TRBJ2-1, with TRBD1 as a possible D gene (6 bases). With the read ending 4 residues before the CDR3 end, the germline J gene is used to fill in that end. Germline loops: CDR1 SNHLY, CDR2 FYNGKV (reference sequence). The CDR3 is made up of 14 amino acids. Trimming shortened V by 5 bases and J by 6 bases, and 14 bases separated the two germline ends.

Worth noting for this clone: Mouse germline and gene names are used. The read ends 4 residues early relative to the CDR3; the germline J gene fills the gap. The identical CDR3 is also encoded by other nucleotide sequences in the sample. This chain connects TRBV13-3 to TRBJ2-4; D is ambiguous. Germline V lookup: CDR1 NNHDY, CDR2 SYVADS. V lost 5 bases and J 0 bases, leaving 4 bases between the germline ends. The CDR3 covers 12 residues. CDR3: CASSPSQNTLYF. The part of the CDR3 DNA that was read is TGTGCCAGCAGCCCTAGTCAAAAC.

This clone was recorded at least ten times. The listed genes are named as in mouse. Sequencing ends 4 residues short of the CDR3 end; the germline J gene provides the rest. This rearrangement joins TRBV13-2 to TRBJ2-2; D possibly matches TRBD1 or TRBD2 (5 bases each). CDR1 NNHNN and CDR2 SYGAGS come from the germline V gene (reference sequence). Trimming left V 3 bases short and J 0 bases short, with 9 bases between. The CDR3 spans 15 residues. The chain's CDR3 is CASGGGTSNTGQLYF. CDR3 DNA, as far as it was read: TGTGCCAGCGGTGGGGGGACCTCAAACACCGGG.